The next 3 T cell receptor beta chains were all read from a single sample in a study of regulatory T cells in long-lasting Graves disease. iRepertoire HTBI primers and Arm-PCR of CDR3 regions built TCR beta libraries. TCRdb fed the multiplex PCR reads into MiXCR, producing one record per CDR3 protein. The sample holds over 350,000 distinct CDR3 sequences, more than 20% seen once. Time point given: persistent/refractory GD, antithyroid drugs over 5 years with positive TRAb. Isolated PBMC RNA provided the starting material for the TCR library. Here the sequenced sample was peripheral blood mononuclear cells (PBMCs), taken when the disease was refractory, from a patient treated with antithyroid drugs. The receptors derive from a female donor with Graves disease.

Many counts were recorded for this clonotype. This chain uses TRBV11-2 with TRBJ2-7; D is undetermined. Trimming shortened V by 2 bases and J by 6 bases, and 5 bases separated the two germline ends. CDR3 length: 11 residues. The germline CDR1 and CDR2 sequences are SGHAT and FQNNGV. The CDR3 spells CASSLWSEQYF. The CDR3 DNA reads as TGTGCCAGCAGCTTATGGAGCGAGCAGTACTTC.

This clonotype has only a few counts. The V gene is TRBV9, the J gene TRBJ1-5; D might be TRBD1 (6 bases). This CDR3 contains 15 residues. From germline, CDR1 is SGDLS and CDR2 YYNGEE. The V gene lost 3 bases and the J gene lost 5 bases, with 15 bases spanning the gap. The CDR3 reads CASSATGYPDQPQHF. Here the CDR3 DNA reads TGTGCCAGCAGCGCTACAGGGTATCCAGATCAGCCCCAGCATTTT.

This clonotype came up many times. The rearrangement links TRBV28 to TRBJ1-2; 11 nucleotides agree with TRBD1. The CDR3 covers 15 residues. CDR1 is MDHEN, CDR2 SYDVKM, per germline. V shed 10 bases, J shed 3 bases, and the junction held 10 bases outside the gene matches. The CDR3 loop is CAISRGGQGDYGYTF. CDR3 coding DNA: TGTGCCATATCCCGGGGGGGACAGGGGGACTATGGCTACACCTTC.